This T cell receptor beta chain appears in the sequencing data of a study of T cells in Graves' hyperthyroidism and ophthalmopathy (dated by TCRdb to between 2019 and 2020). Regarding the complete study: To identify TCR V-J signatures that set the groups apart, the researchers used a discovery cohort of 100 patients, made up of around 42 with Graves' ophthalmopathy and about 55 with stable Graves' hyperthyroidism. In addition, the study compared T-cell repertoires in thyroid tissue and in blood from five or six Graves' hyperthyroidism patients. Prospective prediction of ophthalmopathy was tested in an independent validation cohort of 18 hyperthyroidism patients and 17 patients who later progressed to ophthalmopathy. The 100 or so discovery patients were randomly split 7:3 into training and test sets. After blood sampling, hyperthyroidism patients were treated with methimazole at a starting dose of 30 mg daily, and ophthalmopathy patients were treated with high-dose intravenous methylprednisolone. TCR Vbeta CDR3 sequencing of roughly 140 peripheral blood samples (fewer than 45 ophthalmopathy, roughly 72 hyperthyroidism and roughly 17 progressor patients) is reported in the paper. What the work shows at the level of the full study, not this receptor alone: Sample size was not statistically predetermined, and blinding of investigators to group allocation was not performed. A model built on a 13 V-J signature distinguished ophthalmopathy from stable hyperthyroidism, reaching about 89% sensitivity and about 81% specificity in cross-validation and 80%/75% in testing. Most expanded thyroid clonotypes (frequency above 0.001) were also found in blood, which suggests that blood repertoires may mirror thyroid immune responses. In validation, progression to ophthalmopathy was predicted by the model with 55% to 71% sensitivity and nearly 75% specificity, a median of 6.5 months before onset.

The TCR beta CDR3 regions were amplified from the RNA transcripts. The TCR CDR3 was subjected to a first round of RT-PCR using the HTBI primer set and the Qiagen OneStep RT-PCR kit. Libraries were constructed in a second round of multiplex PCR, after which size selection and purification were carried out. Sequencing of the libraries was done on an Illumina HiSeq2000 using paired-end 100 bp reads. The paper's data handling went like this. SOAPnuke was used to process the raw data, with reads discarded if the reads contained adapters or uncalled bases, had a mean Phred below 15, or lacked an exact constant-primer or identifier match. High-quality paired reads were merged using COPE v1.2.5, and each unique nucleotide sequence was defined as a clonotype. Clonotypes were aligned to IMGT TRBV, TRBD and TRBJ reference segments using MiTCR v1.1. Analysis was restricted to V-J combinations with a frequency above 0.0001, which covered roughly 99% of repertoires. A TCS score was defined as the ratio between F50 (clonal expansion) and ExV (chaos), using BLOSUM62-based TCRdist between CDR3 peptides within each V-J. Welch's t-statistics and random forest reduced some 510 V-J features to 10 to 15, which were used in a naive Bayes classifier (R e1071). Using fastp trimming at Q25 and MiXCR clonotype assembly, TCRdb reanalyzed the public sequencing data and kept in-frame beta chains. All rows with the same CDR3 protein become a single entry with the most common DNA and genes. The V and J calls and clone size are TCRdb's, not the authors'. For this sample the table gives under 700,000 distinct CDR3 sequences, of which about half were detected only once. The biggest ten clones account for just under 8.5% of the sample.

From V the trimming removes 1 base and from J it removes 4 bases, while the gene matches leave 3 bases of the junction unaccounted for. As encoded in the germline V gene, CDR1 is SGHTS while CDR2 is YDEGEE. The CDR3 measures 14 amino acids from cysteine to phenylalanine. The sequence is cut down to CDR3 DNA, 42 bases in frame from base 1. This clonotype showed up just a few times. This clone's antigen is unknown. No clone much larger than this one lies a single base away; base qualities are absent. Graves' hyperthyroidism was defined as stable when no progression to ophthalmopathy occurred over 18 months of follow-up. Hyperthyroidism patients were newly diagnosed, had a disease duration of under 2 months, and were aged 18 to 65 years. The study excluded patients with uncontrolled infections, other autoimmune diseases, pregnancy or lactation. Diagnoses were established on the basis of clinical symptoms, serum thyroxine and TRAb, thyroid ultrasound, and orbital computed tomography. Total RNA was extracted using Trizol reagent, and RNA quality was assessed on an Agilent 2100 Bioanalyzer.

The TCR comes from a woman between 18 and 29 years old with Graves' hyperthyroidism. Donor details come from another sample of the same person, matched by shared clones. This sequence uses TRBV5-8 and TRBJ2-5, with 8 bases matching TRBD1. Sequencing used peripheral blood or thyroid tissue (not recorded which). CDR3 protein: CASSLIQGGETQYF. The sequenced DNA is TGTGCCAGCAGCTTGATACAGGGGGGAGAGACCCAGTACTTC.